This TCR beta chain was retrieved from a study of shared clonotypes between healthy human individuals. About the research overall: Plates per donor: three CD4 naive, three CD4 memory, two CD8 naive, one CD8 memory. Study-level findings and limits: Clonotypes that were shared across four donors made up roughly 5.2% of naive CD4 clonotypes.

In the authors' workflow: Because ImmunoSEQ provided only junction sequences with no quality scores, the filtering differed. Sequencing used immunoSEQ multiplex PCR; TCRdb keeps in-frame clones, though not all of them. Clonal size and the V and J genes are those of that table, whereas D and trimming came from the DNA. The sample lists 2 million to 3 million clones; 93% were seen once. With respect to this clone: Its antigen is not known.

CD45RA+ naive and CD45RA-negative memory subsets were separated from CD4+ cells. The CDR3 covers 15 residues. CDR1 MNHEY and CDR2 SMNVEV come from the germline V gene (reference sequence). Trimming removed 8 bases from V and 5 bases from J, with 21 bases in between. Source material: naive CD4+ T cells from PBMCs. Subset specified: CD45RA+ positively selected. The rearrangement joins TRBV27 to TRBJ1-2; D possibly corresponds to TRBD1 (5 bases). The receptor was derived from a man aged 18 to 30 in good health. Some clones in this sample may be carry-over from other donors' samples. The CDR3 sequence: CASWALGGLKYGYTF. CDR3 nucleotides: TGTGCCAGCTGGGCGCTCGGGGGACTTAAGTATGGCTACACCTTC.